The next 23 T cell receptor beta chains were all read from a single sample in a study of shared clonotypes between healthy human individuals. Generated by immunoSEQ multiplex PCR, the TCRdb table keeps only in-frame clones and is missing some. In the table there are some 800,000 clones, roughly 92% of which are singletons. Naive CD8 cells, CD45RO-negative and positively selected for CCR7, excluded terminally differentiated effector memory CD45RA+ cells. Sequencing was performed on naive CD8+ T cells sorted from blood. The receptors stem from a man aged 30 to 39 in good health.

The chain combines TRBV6-6 with TRBJ2-3, with D possibly being TRBD2 (5 bases). Germline CDR1 reads MNHNY; CDR2 reads SVGAGI (reference sequence). Trimming took off 0 bases at V and 1 base at J, with 11 bases between the two ends. The CDR3 length is 16 residues. This CDR3 is CASSYSREFGTDTQYF. CDR3 DNA sequence: TGTGCCAGCAGTTACTCGAGGGAGTTCGGCACAGATACGCAGTATTTT.

The V call is TRBV7-6, the J call TRBJ1-5, with D unclear. The germline V gene encodes CDR1 SGHVS and CDR2 FNYEAQ. There are 12 residues in the CDR3. V was clipped by 3 bases and J by 7 bases, with 7 bases between them. The CDR3, as DNA: TGTGCCAGCAGCTTGTGGGGACAGCCCCAGCATTTT. Translating gives CASSLWGQPQHF.

The chain links TRBV19 to TRBJ2-7; 11 bases are shared with TRBD1. The CDR3 loop spans 14 amino acids. V was clipped by 5 bases and J by 3 bases; unmatched bases: 3. Germline loops: CDR1 LNHDA, CDR2 SQIVND (reference sequence). The CDR3 DNA reads as TGTGCCAGTAGTTGGGGACAGGGGGACTACGAGCAGTACTTC. It encodes CASSWGQGDYEQYF.

The CDR3 DNA sequence: TGTGCCAGCAGCCAAGGCGTAAACCGGGACAGGGTACTCTATGGCTACACCTTC. As protein: CASSQGVNRDRVLYGYTF. The chain joins TRBV4-2 to TRBJ1-2; 9 bases are a match to TRBD1. Per germline, CDR1 LGHNA and CDR2 YNFKEQ. Trimming took 1 base from V and 4 from J; bases not matched to a gene: 13. The CDR3 spans 18 residues.

Note on this clone: A much bigger clone sits one base away, suggesting this may be a read error. The J gene is TRBJ2-7, the V gene TRBV7-2; D is unresolved. Trimming took 5 bases from V and 0 from J, leaving 2 bases between them. CDR1 is SGHTA and CDR2 is FQGNSA in the germline V gene. This CDR3 contains 11 residues. CDR3 bases: TGTGCCAGCAGCGCCTCCTACGAGCAGTACTTC. Protein sequence: CASSASYEQYF.

The chain is built from TRBV28 and TRBJ1-4; D not resolved. The V gene lost 4 bases and the J gene lost 8 bases, with 11 bases spanning the gap. Germline lookup yields CDR1 MDHEN and CDR2 SYDVKM. This CDR3 contains 13 residues. The CDR3 coding sequence is TGTGCCAGCAGTTCCCTCAGGCGGGAAAAACTGTTTTTT. Protein product: CASSSLRREKLFF.

V gene TRBV6-1 combines with J gene TRBJ2-7, with 7 bases aligning to TRBD1. CDR1 MNHNS and CDR2 SASEGT come from the germline V gene. CDR3 length: 15 residues. V gave up 3 bases and J gave up 2 bases; unmatched junction bases: 7. The CDR3 sequence: CASSEGQQITYEQYF. CDR3 nucleotides: TGTGCCAGCAGTGAGGGACAGCAGATAACCTACGAGCAGTACTTC.

In this sample, this clone turned up a few times. The rearrangement links TRBV27 to TRBJ1-5; no clear D gene. The CDR3 loop spans 13 amino acids. Trimming pared 1 base from V and 6 bases from J, leaving 7 bases between. Per germline, CDR1 MNHEY and CDR2 SMNVEV (reference sequence). The CDR3 here is CASSLFGTQPQHF. CDR3 coding DNA: TGTGCCAGCAGTTTATTTGGCACTCAGCCCCAGCATTTT.

This rearrangement joins TRBV27 to TRBJ1-5; 8 bases agree with TRBD1. Germline lookup yields CDR1 MNHEY and CDR2 SMNVEV (reference sequence). The V gene end was trimmed by 3 bases and the J gene end by 6 bases; junction bases not matched to a gene: 4. The CDR3 extends over 14 amino acids. CDR3 region: CASSFAGGFQPQHF. CDR3 nucleotide sequence: TGTGCCAGCAGTTTCGCAGGGGGCTTTCAGCCCCAGCATTTT.

The V call is TRBV6-5, the J call TRBJ2-1; 7 nucleotides line up with TRBD2. CDR3 size: 15 residues. The germline gives CDR1 MNHEY, CDR2 SVGAGI. After removal of 4 bases from V and 2 bases from J, the junction contained 5 bases not matched to a gene. The CDR3 sequence: CASSSRGGPYNEQFF. CDR3 DNA sequence: TGTGCCAGCAGTTCCCGCGGGGGACCCTACAATGAGCAGTTCTTC.

The CDR3 reads CASSYAQADPYEQYF. The CDR3 DNA reads TGTGCCAGCAGTTACGCTCAAGCGGATCCCTACGAGCAGTACTTC. V usage is TRBV6-5 and J usage is TRBJ2-7; D is possibly TRBD2 (5 bases). Per the germline V gene, CDR1 is MNHEY and CDR2 is SVGAGI. The V and J ends lost 2 bases and 2 bases respectively, with 13 bases between them. The CDR3 is 15 amino acids.

The chain couples TRBV30 to TRBJ2-1; D uncertain. CDR3 size: 14 residues. V lost 0 bases to trimming and J lost 0 bases, with 6 bases between them. Germline lookup yields CDR1 GTSNPN and CDR2 SVGIG (reference sequence). The CDR3: CAWSVLSSYNEQFF. The CDR3 region has the DNA TGTGCCTGGAGTGTACTCAGCTCCTACAATGAGCAGTTCTTC.

The chain couples TRBV19 to TRBJ2-1; D is uncertain. This CDR3 has 14 residues. CDR1 is LNHDA and CDR2 is SQIVND in the germline V gene (reference sequence). The V gene lost 7 bases and the J gene lost 5 bases, with 15 bases spanning the gap. The CDR3 spells CASTPASFHNEQFF. DNA of the CDR3: TGTGCCAGTACCCCAGCATCTTTCCACAATGAGCAGTTCTTC.

As for this clone: Other DNA sequences of this sample code for an identical CDR3. The V call is TRBV9, the J call TRBJ2-7; 12 nucleotides agree with TRBD1. V gave up 2 bases and J gave up 5 bases; unmatched junction bases: 5. The CDR3 loop spans 15 amino acids. Germline CDR1 and CDR2: SGDLS and YYNGEE. CDR3 protein: CASSVEGQGADEQYF. CDR3 DNA: TGTGCCAGCAGCGTGGAGGGACAGGGGGCGGACGAGCAGTACTTC.

The V gene is TRBV19, the J gene TRBJ2-3, with no clear D. Trimming removed 6 bases at V and 0 bases at J, with 13 bases between. The CDR3 length is 15 residues. Germline V gives CDR1 LNHDA, CDR2 SQIVND (reference sequence). CDR3 in DNA: TGTGCCAGTAGCCTCGCGATATCTAGCACAGATACGCAGTATTTT. It translates to CASSLAISSTDTQYF. Looking up the rest from reference TRBV19 and TRBJ2-3 gives the full variable domain: DGGITQSPKYLFRKEGQNVTLSCEQNLNHDAMYWYRQDPGQGLRLIYYSQIVNDFQKGDIAEGYSVSREKKESFPLTVTSAQKNPTAFYLCASSLAISSTDTQYFGPGTRLTVL.

The chain joins TRBV11-2 to TRBJ2-1, with 9 bases fitting TRBD2. Germline trimming cut 6 bases from V and 0 bases from J; bases unmatched to any gene: 6. There are 16 residues in the CDR3. CDR1 is SGHAT, CDR2 FQNNGV, per germline. This chain's CDR3 is CASSPLAGSSYNEQFF. The CDR3 nucleotides are TGTGCCAGCAGTCCCCTAGCGGGGAGCTCCTACAATGAGCAGTTCTTC.

This rearrangement joins TRBV7-8 to TRBJ2-3; D tentatively reads TRBD1 or TRBD2 (6 bases each). Trimming took 5 bases from V and 7 from J, leaving 19 bases between them. Germline CDR1 is SGHVS and CDR2 is FQNEAQ. The CDR3 consists of 15 residues. Here the CDR3 DNA reads TGTGCCAGCAGCCCAGGGGCGGGGTTCGGCAATACGCAGTATTTT. Translated, it gives CASSPGAGFGNTQYF.

Details on this clone: At one end the junction does not follow the germline gene, possibly because of a read error. The chain employs TRBV18 and TRBJ2-3; a weak D match, TRBD2 (6 bases). CDR3 length equals 14 residues. Germline values: CDR1 KGHSH, CDR2 LQKENI. Here the CDR3 DNA reads TGTGCCAGCTCATCACCGTGGGGGGCAGATACGCAGTATTTT. Its translation: CASSSPWGADTQYF.

The chain couples TRBV27 to TRBJ2-1, with D perhaps assigned TRBD1 or TRBD2 (5 bases each). Deletions cut 4 bases from V and 6 bases from J, with 16 bases between. Germline-derived CDR1 and CDR2 are MNHEY and SMNVEV (reference sequence). The CDR3 is made up of 15 amino acids. The CDR3 reads CASSSGTSFRNEQFF. The CDR3 region has the DNA TGTGCCAGCAGTTCCGGGACCTCTTTCCGCAATGAGCAGTTCTTC.

This chain uses TRBV7-6 with TRBJ2-2, with D perhaps matching TRBD2 (6 bases). The CDR3 length is 16 residues. V was cut by 2 bases and J by 6 bases, with 16 bases left in between. Germline-derived CDR1 and CDR2 are SGHVS and FNYEAQ. CDR3 residues: CASSLWVGAGAGELFF. Here the CDR3 DNA reads TGTGCCAGCAGCTTATGGGTCGGAGCGGGCGCCGGGGAGCTGTTTTTT.

In DNA form, the CDR3 reads TGTGCCAGCTCACCTGCTAGCGGAGAGTACGAGCAGTACTTC. Translating gives CASSPASGEYEQYF. This chain uses TRBV18 with TRBJ2-7; 7 nucleotides agree with TRBD2. J was trimmed by 4 bases and V by 3 bases; bases with no gene match: 6. The length of the CDR3 is 14 residues. Germline V gene lookup returns CDR1 KGHSH and CDR2 LQKENI.

Comment on this clone: Since a much larger clone is just one base distant, this may be a read error. The chain employs TRBV7-8 and TRBJ2-1; 9 nucleotides line up with TRBD2. This CDR3 region has 15 residues. Unmatched junction bases numbered 1, after V lost 4 bases and J lost 0 bases. Germline V gene data show CDR1 as SGHVS and CDR2 as FQNEAQ. This CDR3 is CASSSSGNSYNEQFF. The CDR3 DNA sequence: TGTGCCAGCAGCTCTAGCGGGAACTCCTACAATGAGCAGTTCTTC.

This clone was seen only once. The CDR3 protein is CASSVDELGDTEAFF. The CDR3 DNA sequence: TGTGCCAGCAGCGTAGACGAGTTAGGTGACACTGAAGCTTTCTTT. The chain joins TRBV9 to TRBJ1-1, with unresolved D. The CDR3 runs 15 residues. Germline lookup yields CDR1 SGDLS and CDR2 YYNGEE. Trimming removed 0 bases from V and 3 bases from J, with 12 bases in between.